One sample yielded the 5 T cell receptor beta chains listed below, sequenced in a study of vaccination effects on CD4 cells after COVID-19. Ahead of sequencing, the ViraFEST assay grew antigen-specific CD4+ T cells using viral peptide pools. At the end of 9 to 11 days of culture, CD4+ T cells were isolated. Previously uninfected by SARS-CoV-2, the vaccine recipients also showed negative nucleocapsid antibodies. Produced via immunoSEQ multiplex PCR; TCRdb's table is partial and in-frame only. The sample shows approximately 44,000 clones, around 77% of them seen only once. These receptors' targets are unknown. The specimen was CD4+ T cells from PBMCs cultured with HCoV-NL63 spike peptides, collected before COVID-19 vaccination. The receptors shown here come from a human donor who received a COVID-19 vaccine.

The chain links TRBV9 to TRBJ1-6; 9 bases agree with TRBD1. The V gene end was trimmed by 0 bases and the J gene end by 10 bases; junction bases not matched to a gene: 5. Per the germline V gene, CDR1 is SGDLS and CDR2 is YYNGEE. The CDR3 spans 15 residues. The CDR3 nucleotides read TGTGCCAGCAGCGTAGAGGGGACAGGGAAATCACCCCTCCACTTT. Its translation is CASSVEGTGKSPLHF. Drawing the rest from reference TRBV9 and TRBJ1-6, the complete variable domain is DSGVTQTPKHLITATGQRVTLRCSPRSGDLSVYWYQQSLDQGLQFLIQYYNGEERAKGNILERFSAQQFPDLHSELNLSSLELGDSALYFCASSVEGTGKSPLHFGNGTRLTVT.

The rearrangement joins TRBV2 to TRBJ2-2; the D call may be TRBD1 or TRBD2 (5 bases each). Trimming took 7 bases from V and 6 from J, leaving 12 bases between them. The CDR3 has 13 amino acids. Germline CDR1 reads SNHLY; CDR2 reads FYNNEI. CDR3 DNA: TGTGCCAGCACCTATCAGGGAGCCGGGGAGCTGTTTTTT. Amino acids: CASTYQGAGELFF.

The chain joins TRBV7-3 to TRBJ1-1, with D uncertain. This CDR3 comprises 15 residues. Per germline, CDR1 SGHTA and CDR2 FQGTGA. V shed 1 base and J shed 0 bases, with 9 bases lying between them. This CDR3 reads CASSLNAALNTEAFF. CDR3 nucleotide sequence: TGTGCCAGCAGCTTAAATGCAGCGCTGAACACTGAAGCTTTCTTT.

The chain is built from TRBV5-1 and TRBJ2-1; TRBD1 agrees at 7 bases. After removal of 4 bases from V and 1 base from J, the junction contained 11 bases not matched to a gene. CDR1 is SGHRS and CDR2 is YFSETQ in the germline V gene. CDR3 length: 17 residues. The CDR3 region has the DNA TGCGCCAGCAGCAAAAGAGAGAACAGGGGTTCCTACAATGAGCAGTTCTTC. Its protein product is CASSKRENRGSYNEQFF.

This clone was seen only a few times. The chain links TRBV27 to TRBJ1-2; the match to TRBD1 covers 11 bases. The germline V gene has CDR1 MNHEY and CDR2 SMNVEV (reference sequence). This CDR3 comprises 14 residues. Losses at the gene ends were 6 bases for V and 4 bases for J; bases not matched to a gene: 4. The CDR3 DNA reads as TGTGCCAGCAGAGGGACAGGGGGAATCTATGGCTACACCTTC. This encodes CASRGTGGIYGYTF.